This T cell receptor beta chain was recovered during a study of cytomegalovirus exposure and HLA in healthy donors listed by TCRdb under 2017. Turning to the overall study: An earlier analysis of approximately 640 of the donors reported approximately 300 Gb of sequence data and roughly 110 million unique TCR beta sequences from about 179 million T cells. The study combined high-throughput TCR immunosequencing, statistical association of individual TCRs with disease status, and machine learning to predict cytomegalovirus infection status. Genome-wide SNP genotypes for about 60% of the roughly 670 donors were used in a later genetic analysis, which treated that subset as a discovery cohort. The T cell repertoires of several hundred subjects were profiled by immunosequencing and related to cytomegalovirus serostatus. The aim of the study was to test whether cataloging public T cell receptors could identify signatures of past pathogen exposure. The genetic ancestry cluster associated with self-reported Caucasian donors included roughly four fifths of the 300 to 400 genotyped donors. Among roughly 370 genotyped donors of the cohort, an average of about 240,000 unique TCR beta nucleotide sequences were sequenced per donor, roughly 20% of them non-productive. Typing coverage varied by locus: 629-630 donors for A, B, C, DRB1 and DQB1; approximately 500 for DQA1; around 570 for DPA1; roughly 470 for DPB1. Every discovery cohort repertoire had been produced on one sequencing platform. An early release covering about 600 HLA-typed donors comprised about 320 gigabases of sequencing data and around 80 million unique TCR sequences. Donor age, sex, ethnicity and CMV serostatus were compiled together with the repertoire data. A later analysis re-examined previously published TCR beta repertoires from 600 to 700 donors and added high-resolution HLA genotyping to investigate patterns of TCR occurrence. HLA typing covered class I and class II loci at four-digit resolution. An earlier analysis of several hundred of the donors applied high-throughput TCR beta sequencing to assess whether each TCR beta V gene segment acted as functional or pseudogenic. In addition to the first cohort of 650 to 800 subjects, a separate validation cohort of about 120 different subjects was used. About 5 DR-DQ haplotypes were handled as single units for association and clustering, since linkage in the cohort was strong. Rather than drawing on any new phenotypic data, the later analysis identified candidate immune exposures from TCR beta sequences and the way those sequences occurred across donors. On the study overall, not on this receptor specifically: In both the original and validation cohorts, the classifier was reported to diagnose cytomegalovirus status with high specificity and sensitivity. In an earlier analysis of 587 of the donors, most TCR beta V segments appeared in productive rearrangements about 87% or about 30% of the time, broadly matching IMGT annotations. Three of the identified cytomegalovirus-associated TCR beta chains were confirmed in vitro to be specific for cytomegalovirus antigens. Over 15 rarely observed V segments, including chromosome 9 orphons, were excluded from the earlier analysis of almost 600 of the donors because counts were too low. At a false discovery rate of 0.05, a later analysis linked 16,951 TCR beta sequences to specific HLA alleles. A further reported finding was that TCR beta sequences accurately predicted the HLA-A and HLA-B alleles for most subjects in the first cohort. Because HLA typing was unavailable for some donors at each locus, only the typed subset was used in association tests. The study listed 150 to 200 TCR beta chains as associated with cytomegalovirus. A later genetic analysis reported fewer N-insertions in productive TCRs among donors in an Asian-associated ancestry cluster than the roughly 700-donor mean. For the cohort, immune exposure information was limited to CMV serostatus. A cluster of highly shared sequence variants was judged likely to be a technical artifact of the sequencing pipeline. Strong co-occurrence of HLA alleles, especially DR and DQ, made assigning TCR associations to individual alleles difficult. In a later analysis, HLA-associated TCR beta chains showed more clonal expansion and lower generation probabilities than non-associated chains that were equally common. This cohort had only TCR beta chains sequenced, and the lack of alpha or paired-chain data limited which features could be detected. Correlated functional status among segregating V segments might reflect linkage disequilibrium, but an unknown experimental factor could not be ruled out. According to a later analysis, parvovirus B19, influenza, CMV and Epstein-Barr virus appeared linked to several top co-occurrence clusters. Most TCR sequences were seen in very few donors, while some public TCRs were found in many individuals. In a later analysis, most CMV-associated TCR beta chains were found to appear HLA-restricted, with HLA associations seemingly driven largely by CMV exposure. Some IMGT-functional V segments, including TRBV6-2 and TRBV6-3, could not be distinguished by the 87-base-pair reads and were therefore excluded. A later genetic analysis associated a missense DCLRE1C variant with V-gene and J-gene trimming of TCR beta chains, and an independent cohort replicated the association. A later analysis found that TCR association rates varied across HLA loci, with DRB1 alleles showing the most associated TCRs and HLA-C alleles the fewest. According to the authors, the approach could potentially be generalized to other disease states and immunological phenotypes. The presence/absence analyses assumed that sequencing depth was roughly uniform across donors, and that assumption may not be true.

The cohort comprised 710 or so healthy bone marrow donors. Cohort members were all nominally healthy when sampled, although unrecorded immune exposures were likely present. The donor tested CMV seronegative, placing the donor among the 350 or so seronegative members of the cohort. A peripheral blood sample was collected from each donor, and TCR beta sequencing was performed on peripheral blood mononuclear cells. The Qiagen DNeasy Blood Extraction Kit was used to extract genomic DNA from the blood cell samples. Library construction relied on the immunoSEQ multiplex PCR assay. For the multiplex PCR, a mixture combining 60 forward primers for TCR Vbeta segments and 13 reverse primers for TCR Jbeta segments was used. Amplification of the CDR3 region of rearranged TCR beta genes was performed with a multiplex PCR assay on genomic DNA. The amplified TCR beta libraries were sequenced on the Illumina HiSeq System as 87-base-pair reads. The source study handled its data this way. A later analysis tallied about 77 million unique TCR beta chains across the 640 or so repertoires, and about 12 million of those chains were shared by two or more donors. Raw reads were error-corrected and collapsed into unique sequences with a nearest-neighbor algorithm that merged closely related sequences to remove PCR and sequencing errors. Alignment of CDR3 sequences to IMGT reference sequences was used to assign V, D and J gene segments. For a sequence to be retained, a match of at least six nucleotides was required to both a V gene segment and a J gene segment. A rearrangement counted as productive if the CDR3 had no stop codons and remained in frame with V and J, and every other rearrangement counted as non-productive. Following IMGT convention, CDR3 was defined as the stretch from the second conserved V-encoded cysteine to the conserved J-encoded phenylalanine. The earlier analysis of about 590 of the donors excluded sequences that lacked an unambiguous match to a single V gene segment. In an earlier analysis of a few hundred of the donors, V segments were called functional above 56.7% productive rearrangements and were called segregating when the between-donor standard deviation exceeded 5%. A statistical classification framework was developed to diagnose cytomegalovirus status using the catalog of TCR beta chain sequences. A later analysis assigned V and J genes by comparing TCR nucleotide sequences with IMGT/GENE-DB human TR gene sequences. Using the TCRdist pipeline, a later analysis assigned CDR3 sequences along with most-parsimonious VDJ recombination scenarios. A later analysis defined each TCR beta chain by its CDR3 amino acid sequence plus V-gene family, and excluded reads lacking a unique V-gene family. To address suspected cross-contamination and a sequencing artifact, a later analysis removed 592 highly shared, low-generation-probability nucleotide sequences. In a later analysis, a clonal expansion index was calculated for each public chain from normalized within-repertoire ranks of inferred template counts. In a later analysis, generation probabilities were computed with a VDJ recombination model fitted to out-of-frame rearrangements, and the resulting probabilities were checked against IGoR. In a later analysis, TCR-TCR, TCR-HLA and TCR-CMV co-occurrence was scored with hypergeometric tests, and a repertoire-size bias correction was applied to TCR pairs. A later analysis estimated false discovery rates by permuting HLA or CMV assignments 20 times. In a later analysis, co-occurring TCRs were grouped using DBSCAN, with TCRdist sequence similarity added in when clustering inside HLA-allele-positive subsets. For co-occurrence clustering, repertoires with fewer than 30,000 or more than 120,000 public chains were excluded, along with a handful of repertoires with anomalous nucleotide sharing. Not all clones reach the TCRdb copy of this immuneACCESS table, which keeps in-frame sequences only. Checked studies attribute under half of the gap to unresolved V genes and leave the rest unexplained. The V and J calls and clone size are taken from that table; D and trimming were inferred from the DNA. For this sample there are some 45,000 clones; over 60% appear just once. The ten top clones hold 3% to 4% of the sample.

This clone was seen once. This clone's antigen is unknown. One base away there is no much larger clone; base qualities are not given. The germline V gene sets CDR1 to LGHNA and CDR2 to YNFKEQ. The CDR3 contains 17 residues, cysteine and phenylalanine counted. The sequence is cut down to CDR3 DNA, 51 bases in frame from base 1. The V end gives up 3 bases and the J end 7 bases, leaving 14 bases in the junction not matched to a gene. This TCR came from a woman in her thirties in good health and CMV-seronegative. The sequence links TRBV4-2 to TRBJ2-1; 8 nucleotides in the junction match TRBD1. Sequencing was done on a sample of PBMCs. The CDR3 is CASSHLGTGTGTNEQFF. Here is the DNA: TGTGCCAGCAGCCACCTCGGGACAGGAACGGGTACTAATGAGCAGTTCTTC.